This section outlines one T cell receptor (beta chain) sequence together with its context. Its specificity is not known. This table comes from immunoSEQ multiplex PCR, and its TCRdb copy is limited to in-frame clones, with some not included. Found here are around 2.1 million clones, about 93% of them singletons; the top ten hold about 1.5%. The CDR3 extends over 15 amino acids. Looked up from germline, CDR1 is MNHEY and CDR2 is SMNVEV (reference sequence). J was trimmed by 4 bases and V by 8 bases; bases with no gene match: 10. The data derive from a study of shared clonotypes between healthy human individuals. CD8 cells regarded as naive lacked CD45RO, were positively chosen for CCR7, and omitted terminally differentiated effector memory CD45RA+ cells. General study findings and limits: Naive subsets usually exceeded memory subsets in estimated richness. Sequencing depth was expected to affect clonotype sharing among donors. Roughly 5% of naive CD4 clonotypes were common to a handful of donors.

This TCR derives from a man aged 18 to 35 in good health. Some clones in this sample may be carry-over from other donors' samples. The sample was naive CD8+ T cells from PBMCs. J is TRBJ1-2 and V is TRBV27, with 10 positions matching TRBD1. The CDR3 spells CASRVGGQGFYGYTF. Written as DNA, the CDR3 is TGTGCCAGCCGAGTGGGGGGACAGGGGTTCTATGGCTACACCTTC.